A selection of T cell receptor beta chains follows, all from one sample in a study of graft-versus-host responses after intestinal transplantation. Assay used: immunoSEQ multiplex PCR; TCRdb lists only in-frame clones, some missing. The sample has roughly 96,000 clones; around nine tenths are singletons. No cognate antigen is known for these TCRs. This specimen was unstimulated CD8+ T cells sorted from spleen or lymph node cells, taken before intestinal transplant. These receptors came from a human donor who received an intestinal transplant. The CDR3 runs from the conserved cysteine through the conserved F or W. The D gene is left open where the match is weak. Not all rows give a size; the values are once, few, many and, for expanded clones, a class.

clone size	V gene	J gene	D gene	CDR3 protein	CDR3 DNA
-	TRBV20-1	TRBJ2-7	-	CSARRGYEQYF	TGCAGTGCTAGGCGAGGTTACGAGCAGTACTTC
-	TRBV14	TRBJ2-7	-	CASSQDLGTRAYEQYF	TGTGCCAGCAGCCAAGACCTGGGAACCAGGGCCTACGAGCAGTACTTC
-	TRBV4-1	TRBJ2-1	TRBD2	CASSLRSSGSSYNEQFF	TGCGCCAGCAGCCTCCGGTCTAGCGGAAGCTCCTACAATGAGCAGTTCTTC
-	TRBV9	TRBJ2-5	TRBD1	CASSVGPRQGETQYF	TGTGCCAGCAGCGTAGGACCCAGACAGGGAGAGACCCAGTACTTC
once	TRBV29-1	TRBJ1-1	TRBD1	CSVEGTGGVAFF	TGCAGCGTTGAGGGGACAGGGGGTGTGGCTTTCTTT
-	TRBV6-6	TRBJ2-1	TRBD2	CASSDHTSGVSDEQFF	TGTGCCAGCAGCGACCATACTAGCGGGGTGAGCGATGAGCAGTTCTTC
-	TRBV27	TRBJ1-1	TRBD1	CASRETGVTEAFF	TGTGCCAGCAGAGAGACAGGGGTGACTGAAGCTTTCTTT
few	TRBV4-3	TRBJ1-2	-	CASSLTRQWLADGYTF	TGCGCCAGCAGCCTCACACGACAATGGCTAGCGGATGGCTACACCTTC
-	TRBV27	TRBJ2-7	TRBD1	CASSLQGTGEQYF	TGTGCCAGCAGCTTACAGGGGACCGGCGAGCAGTACTTC
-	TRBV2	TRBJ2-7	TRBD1	CASNPGTGYEQYF	TGTGCCAGCAACCCCGGGACAGGGTACGAGCAGTACTTC
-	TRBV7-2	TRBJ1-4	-	CASSLVGLMDEKLFF	TGTGCCAGCAGCTTAGTCGGGTTGATGGATGAAAAACTGTTTTTT
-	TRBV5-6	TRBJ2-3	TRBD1	CGEGQGGADTQYF	TGTGGGGAGGGACAGGGAGGAGCAGATACGCAGTATTTT
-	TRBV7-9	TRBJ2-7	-	CASSFTTEGQYF	TGTGCCAGCAGCTTTACGACGGAGGGGCAGTACTTC
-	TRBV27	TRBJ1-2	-	CASSPSGYYGYTF	TGTGCCAGCAGTCCCTCAGGGTACTATGGCTACACCTTC
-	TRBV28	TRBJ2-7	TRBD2	CASSWTSGYEQYF	TGTGCCAGCAGTTGGACTAGCGGGTACGAGCAGTACTTC
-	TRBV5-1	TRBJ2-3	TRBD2	CASSLGTSGGDTQYF	TGCGCCAGCAGCTTGGGGACTAGCGGAGGGGATACGCAGTATTTT
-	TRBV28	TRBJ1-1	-	CASSLTGTETIEAFF	TGTGCCAGCAGTTTAACCGGGACTGAGACTATAGAAGCTTTCTTT
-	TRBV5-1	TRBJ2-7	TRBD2	CASSARDYSYEQYF	TGCGCCAGCAGCGCCCGGGACTATTCATACGAGCAGTACTTC
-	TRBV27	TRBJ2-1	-	CASSLYPEGLEGFF	TGTGCCAGCAGTTTATACCCCGAGGGTCTAGAGGGGTTCTTC
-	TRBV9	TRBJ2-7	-	CASGPGIGRDRNEQYF	TGTGCCAGCGGCCCTGGAATTGGTCGGGATCGGAACGAGCAGTACTTC
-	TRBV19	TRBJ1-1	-	CASSIGKNTEAFF	TGTGCCAGTAGTATCGGGAAGAACACTGAAGCTTTCTTT
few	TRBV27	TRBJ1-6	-	CASSLSGGNSPLHF	TGTGCCAGCAGTTTATCAGGGGGTAATTCACCCCTCCACTTT
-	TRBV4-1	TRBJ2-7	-	CASSQDGRERGDYEQYF	TGCGCCAGCAGCCAAGATGGCCGGGAGCGCGGAGACTACGAGCAGTACTTC
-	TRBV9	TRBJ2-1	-	CASSVGQGYNEQFF	TGTGCCAGCAGCGTGGGACAAGGGTACAATGAGCAGTTCTTC
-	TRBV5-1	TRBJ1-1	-	CASSLGDIDTEAFF	TGCGCCAGCAGCTTGGGGGACATAGACACTGAAGCTTTCTTT
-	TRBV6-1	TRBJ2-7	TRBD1	CASVLTGVEQYF	TGTGCCAGCGTTTTGACAGGGGTCGAGCAGTACTTC
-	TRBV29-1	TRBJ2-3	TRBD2	CSVGLLAGVTDTQYF	TGCAGCGTTGGGCTACTAGCGGGAGTGACAGATACGCAGTATTTT
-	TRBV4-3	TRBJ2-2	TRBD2	CASSQDARGDTGELFF	TGCGCCAGCAGCCAAGATGCGCGGGGGGACACCGGGGAGCTGTTTTTT
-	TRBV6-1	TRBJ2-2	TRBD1	CASSEDVNSFNRGEFYTGELFF	TGTGCCAGCAGTGAAGACGTAAATAGTTTCAACAGGGGGGAATTTTACACCGGGGAGCTGTTTTTT
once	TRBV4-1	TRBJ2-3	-	CASRWRDGTDTQYF	TGCGCCAGCAGATGGCGGGATGGCACAGATACGCAGTATTTT
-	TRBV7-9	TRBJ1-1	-	CASSHTQRNTEAFF	TGTGCCAGCAGTCATACACAGAGGAACACTGAAGCTTTCTTT
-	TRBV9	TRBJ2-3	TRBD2	CASSDTTSGTDTQYF	TGTGCCAGCAGCGACACGACTAGCGGCACAGATACGCAGTATTTT
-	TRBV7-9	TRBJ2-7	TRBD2	CASSLASLAGGNSYEQYF	TGTGCCAGCAGCTTAGCTAGTCTAGCGGGAGGGAACTCCTACGAGCAGTACTTC
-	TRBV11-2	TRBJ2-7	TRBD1	CASSLGTGAYEQYF	TGTGCCAGCAGCCTCGGGACAGGAGCCTACGAGCAGTACTTC
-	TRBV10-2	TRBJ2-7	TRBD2	CASSESASGSHASEQYF	TGCGCCAGCAGTGAGTCAGCTAGCGGCAGCCATGCCTCCGAGCAGTACTTC
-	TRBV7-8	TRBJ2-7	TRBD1	CASSLGQGAYEQYF	TGTGCCAGCAGCTTGGGACAGGGGGCTTACGAGCAGTACTTC
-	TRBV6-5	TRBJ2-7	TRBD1	CASSYGQGTAYEQYF	TGTGCCAGCAGTTACGGGCAGGGGACAGCCTACGAGCAGTACTTC